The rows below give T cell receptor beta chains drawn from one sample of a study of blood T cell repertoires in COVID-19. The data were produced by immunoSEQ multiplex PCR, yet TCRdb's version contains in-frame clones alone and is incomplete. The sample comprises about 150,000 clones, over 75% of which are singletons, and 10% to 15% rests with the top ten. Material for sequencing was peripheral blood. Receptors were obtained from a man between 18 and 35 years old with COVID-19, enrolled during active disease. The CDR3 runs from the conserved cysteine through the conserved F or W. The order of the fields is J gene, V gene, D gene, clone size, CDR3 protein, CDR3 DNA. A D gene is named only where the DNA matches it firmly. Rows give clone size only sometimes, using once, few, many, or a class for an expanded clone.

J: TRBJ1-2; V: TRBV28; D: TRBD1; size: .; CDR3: CASSRVGTAYGYTF; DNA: TGTGCCAGCAGCCGAGTGGGGACAGCCTATGGCTACACCTTC
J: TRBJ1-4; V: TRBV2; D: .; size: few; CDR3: CASSGRREKLFF; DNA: TGTGCCAGCAGTGGGAGACGGGAAAAACTGTTTTTT
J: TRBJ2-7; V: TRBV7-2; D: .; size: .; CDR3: CASSLLRSSYEQYF; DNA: TGTGCCAGCAGCTTACTTCGGAGCTCCTACGAGCAGTACTTC
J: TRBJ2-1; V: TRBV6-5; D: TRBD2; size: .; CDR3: CASSRRGGALEQFF; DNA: TGTGCCAGCAGCCGTCGGGGGGGGGCGCTTGAGCAGTTCTTC
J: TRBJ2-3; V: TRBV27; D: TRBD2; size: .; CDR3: CASRPMWAGGLTDTQYF; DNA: TGTGCCAGCCGACCGATGTGGGCGGGAGGGCTCACAGATACGCAGTATTTT
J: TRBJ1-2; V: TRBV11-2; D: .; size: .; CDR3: CASSLEGDGYTF; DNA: TGTGCCAGCAGCTTAGAAGGGGATGGCTACACCTTC
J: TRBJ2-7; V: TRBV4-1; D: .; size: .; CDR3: CASSQTTNRVTYEQYF; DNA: TGCGCCAGCAGCCAAACGACAAACAGGGTAACCTACGAGCAGTACTTC
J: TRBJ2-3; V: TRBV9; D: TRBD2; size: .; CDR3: CASSAGGDTQYF; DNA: TGTGCCAGCAGCGCCGGGGGGGATACGCAGTATTTT
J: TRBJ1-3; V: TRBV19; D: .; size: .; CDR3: CASSSDSNTIYF; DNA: TGTGCCAGTTCTTCGGACTCGAACACCATATATTTT
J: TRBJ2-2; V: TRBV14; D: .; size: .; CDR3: CASSPGNTGELFF; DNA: TGTGCCAGCAGCCCCGGGAACACCGGGGAGCTGTTTTTT
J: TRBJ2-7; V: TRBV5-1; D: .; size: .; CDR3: CATRFEAGTPQYF; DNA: TGCGCCACTCGCTTCGAAGCCGGGACTCCTCAATACTTC
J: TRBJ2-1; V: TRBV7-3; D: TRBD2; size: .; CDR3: CASSLSVSGSNEQFF; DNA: TGTGCCAGCAGCTTAAGCGTTAGCGGGAGCAATGAGCAGTTCTTC
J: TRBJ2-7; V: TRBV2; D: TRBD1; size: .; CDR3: CASSDIDRGLSHEQYF; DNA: TGTGCCAGCAGTGACATTGACAGGGGACTCTCCCACGAGCAGTACTTC
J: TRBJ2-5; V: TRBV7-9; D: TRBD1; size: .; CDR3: CASSLAGGFGETQYF; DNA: TGTGCCAGCAGCTTGGCAGGGGGATTCGGGGAGACCCAGTACTTC
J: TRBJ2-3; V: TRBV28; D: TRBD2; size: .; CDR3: CASSPVVAGLPSTDTQYF; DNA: TGTGCCAGCAGCCCCGTGGTAGCGGGACTACCCTCCACAGATACGCAGTATTTT
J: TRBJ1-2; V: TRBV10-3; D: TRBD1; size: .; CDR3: CAIRDRVAYGYTF; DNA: TGTGCCATCAGGGACAGGGTAGCCTATGGCTACACCTTC
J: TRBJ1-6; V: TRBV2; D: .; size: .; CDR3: CASSEARVPLHF; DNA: TGTGCCAGCAGTGAAGCGCGGGTTCCCCTCCACTTT
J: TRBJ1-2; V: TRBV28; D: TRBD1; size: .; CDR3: CASSLETGYYGYTF; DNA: TGTGCCAGCAGTTTGGAGACAGGGTACTATGGCTACACCTTC
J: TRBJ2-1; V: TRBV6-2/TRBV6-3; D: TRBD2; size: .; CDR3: CASSYLEPGLAVQSSYNEQFF; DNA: TGTGCCAGCAGTTACTTAGAACCGGGACTAGCGGTACAAAGCTCCTACAATGAGCAGTTCTTC
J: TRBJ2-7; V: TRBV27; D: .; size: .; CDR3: CASSSGVYYEQYF; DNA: TGTGCCAGCAGTTCAGGGGTATACTACGAGCAGTACTTC
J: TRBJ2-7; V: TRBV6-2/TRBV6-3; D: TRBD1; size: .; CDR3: CASSLRDSSYEQYF; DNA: TGTGCCAGCAGTCTAAGGGACAGCTCCTACGAGCAGTACTTC
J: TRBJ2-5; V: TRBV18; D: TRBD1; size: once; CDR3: CASSPPGQGATQYF; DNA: TGTGCCAGCTCACCGCCGGGACAGGGAGCGACCCAGTACTTC
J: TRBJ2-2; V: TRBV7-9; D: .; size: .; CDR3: CASSADRSNTGELFF; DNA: TGTGCCAGCAGCGCAGACAGATCGAACACCGGGGAGCTGTTTTTT
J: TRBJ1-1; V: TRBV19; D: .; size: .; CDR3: CASSMSVNTEAFF; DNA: TGTGCCAGTAGTATGTCAGTGAACACTGAAGCTTTCTTT
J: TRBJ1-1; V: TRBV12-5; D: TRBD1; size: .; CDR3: CASGLSTGEAFF; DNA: TGTGCTAGTGGTTTGTCGACAGGGGAAGCTTTCTTT
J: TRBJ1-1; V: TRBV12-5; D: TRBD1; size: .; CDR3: CARGQKGQHDTEAFF; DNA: TGTGCTAGGGGACAGAAGGGCCAGCATGACACTGAAGCTTTCTTT
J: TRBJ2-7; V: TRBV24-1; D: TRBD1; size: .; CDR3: CATGYGKYRGHPGSTYEQYF; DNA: TGTGCCACCGGGTACGGCAAGTACAGGGGGCATCCGGGTTCTACCTACGAGCAGTACTTC
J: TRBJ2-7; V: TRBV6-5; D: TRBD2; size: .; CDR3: CASSRTSGSSYEQYF; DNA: TGTGCCAGCAGCCGGACTAGCGGGAGCTCCTACGAGCAGTACTTC
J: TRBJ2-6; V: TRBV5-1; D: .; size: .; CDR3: CASSSLGVSGANVLTF; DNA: TGCGCCAGCAGCTCCTTAGGGGTCTCTGGGGCCAACGTCCTGACTTTC
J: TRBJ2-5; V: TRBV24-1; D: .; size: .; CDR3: CATSDVTLGETQYF; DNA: TGTGCCACCAGTGACGTTACCCTCGGAGAGACCCAGTACTTC
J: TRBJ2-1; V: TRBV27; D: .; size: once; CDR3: CASSLTGSYNEQFF; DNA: TGTGCCAGCAGTTTAACGGGTTCCTACAATGAGCAGTTCTTC
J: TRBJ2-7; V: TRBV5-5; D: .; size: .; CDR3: CASSQTSGSVTPEQYF; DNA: TGTGCCAGCAGCCAAACTTCGGGATCTGTGACCCCCGAGCAGTACTTC
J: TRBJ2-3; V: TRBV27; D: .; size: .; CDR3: CASGPETDTQYF; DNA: TGTGCCAGCGGCCCCGAAACAGATACGCAGTATTTT
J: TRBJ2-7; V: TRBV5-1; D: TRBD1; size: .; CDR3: CASSLDPGGPYEQYF; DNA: TGCGCCAGCAGCTTGGATCCAGGGGGCCCCTACGAGCAGTACTTC
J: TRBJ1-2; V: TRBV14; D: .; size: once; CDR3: CASSHAGNYGYTF; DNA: TGTGCCAGCAGCCACGCAGGGAACTATGGCTACACCTTC
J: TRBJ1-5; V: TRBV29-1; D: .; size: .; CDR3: CSAQLLDGGGNQPQHF; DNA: TGCAGCGCCCAGCTATTGGACGGGGGAGGGAATCAGCCCCAGCATTTT
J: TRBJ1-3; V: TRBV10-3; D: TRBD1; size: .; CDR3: CAISESGGTGNTIYF; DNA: TGTGCCATCAGTGAATCAGGGGGCACTGGAAACACCATATATTTT
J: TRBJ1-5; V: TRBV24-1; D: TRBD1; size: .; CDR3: CATPFRTGDQPQHF; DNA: TGTGCCACCCCTTTTCGAACAGGGGATCAGCCCCAGCATTTT
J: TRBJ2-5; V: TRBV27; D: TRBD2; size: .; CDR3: CASSLSPGRAQYF; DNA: TGTGCCAGCAGTCTATCTCCGGGGAGGGCCCAGTACTTC
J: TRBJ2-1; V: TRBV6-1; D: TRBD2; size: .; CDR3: CASSVTSSLAGGEQFF; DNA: TGTGCCAGCAGTGTCACCTCCAGTCTAGCGGGAGGGGAGCAGTTCTTC
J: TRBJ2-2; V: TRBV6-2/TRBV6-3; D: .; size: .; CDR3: CASSRGTGELFF; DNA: TGTGCCAGCAGCCGAGGGACCGGGGAGCTGTTTTTT
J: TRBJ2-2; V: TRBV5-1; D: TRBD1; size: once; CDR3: CASSKVGQGNTGELFF; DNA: TGCGCCAGCAGCAAGGTGGGACAGGGGAACACCGGGGAGCTGTTTTTT
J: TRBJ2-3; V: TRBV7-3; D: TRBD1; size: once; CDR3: CASSPGTGRTDTQYF; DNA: TGTGCCAGCAGCCCTGGGACAGGGCGCACAGATACGCAGTATTTT
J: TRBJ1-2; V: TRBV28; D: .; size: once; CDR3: CASGPGTRLAYGYTF; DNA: TGTGCCAGCGGTCCCGGGACAAGGTTGGCATATGGCTACACCTTC
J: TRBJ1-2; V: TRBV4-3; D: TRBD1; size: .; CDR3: CASSQDGTGTNYGYTF; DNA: TGCGCCAGCAGCCAAGATGGGACAGGGACTAACTATGGCTACACCTTC
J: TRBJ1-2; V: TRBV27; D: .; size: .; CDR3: CASSLVGGSYTF; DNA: TGTGCCAGCAGTTTAGTGGGGGGAAGCTACACCTTC
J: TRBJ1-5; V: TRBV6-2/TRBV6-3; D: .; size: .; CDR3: CASSYSQGFSNQPQHF; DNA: TGTGCCAGCAGTTACTCGCAGGGTTTCAGCAATCAGCCCCAGCATTTT
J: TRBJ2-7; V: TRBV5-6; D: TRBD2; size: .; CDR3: CASRWGLAGDEQYF; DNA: TGTGCCAGCAGGTGGGGACTAGCGGGGGACGAGCAGTACTTC
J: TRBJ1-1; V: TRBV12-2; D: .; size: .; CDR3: CASRLGGTGGKNTEAFF; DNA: TGTGCAAGTCGCTTAGGCGGCACGGGGGGGAAGAACACTGAAGCTTTCTTT
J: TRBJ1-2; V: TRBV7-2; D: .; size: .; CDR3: CASSAGEGRGGYTF; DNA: TGTGCCAGCAGCGCCGGAGAGGGGCGGGGTGGCTACACCTTC
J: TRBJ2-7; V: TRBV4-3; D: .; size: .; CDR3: CASSLGQGKEEQYF; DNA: TGCGCCAGCAGCCTTGGTCAGGGGAAGGAAGAGCAGTACTTC
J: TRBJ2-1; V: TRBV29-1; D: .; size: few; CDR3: CSVEDFRDFNNEQFF; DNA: TGCAGCGTTGAAGATTTCCGGGATTTCAACAATGAGCAGTTCTTC
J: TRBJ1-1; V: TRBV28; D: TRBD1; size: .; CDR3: CASLDRGTEAFF; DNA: TGTGCCAGCCTGGACAGGGGAACTGAAGCTTTCTTT
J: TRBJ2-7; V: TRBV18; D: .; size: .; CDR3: CASSTADSLYEQYF; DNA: TGTGCCAGCTCCACAGCGGACAGCCTCTACGAGCAGTACTTC
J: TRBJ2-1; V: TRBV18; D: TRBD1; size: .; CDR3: CASSEGQGRNNEQFF; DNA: TGTGCCAGCTCAGAGGGACAGGGGCGTAACAATGAGCAGTTCTTC
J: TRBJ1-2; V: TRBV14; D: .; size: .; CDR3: CASSQDIGRPGYTF; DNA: TGTGCCAGCAGCCAAGATATCGGCAGGCCCGGCTACACCTTC
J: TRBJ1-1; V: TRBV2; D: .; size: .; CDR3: CASRERGNTEAFF; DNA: TGTGCCAGCAGGGAAAGGGGGAACACTGAAGCTTTCTTT